This T cell receptor (beta chain) was retrieved from a study of blood T cell repertoires in COVID-19. CDR3 size: 14 residues. V lost 1 base, J lost 2 bases, and 2 bases stayed unmatched. Germline CDR1 and CDR2: SGHRS and YFSETQ. Clones were read by immunoSEQ multiplex PCR, and TCRdb kept only the in-frame ones, dropping some. The table has about 130,000 clones, approximately 84% seen once. This receptor was identified in a woman aged 60 to 75 with acute or convalescent COVID-19. Sequenced material: peripheral blood. V is TRBV5-1 and J is TRBJ1-2; 7 nucleotides match TRBD1. This chain's CDR3 is CASSLRQGNYGYTF. For the CDR3, the DNA is TGCGCCAGCAGCTTGAGACAGGGAAACTATGGCTACACCTTC.